This TCR beta chain came from a study of T-cell reconstitution after alpha-beta-depleted transplantation in children (dated by TCRdb to 2016 to 2017). Regarding the complete study: T-cell immune reconstitution after TCRalphabeta/CD19-depleted allogeneic hematopoietic cell transplantation in children was quantitatively tracked in the study by means of TCR repertoire profiling. The study at large found these results: Hyperexpanded clone frequencies declined over subsequent months; after one year, T-cell counts and TCRbeta diversity were mostly attributed to newly produced T cells. In some patients, the high TCRbeta diversity seen at day 60 was put down to recipient T cells and intrathymic progenitors that had survived conditioning. The apparently early recovery of alphabetaT-cell counts about two months after transplant reportedly depended on only several hundred rapidly expanded clones that came from non-depleted graft cells.

Library creation used PCR. Sequencer: Illumina HiSeq 2500. TCR library preparation used molecular barcoding, with unique molecular identifiers applied to normalize quantification of the TCRbeta repertoire. TCRdb reprocessed the public reads (quality trimming at Q25 with fastp, clone calling with MiXCR) and kept in-frame beta chains. All rows with the same CDR3 protein become a single entry with the most common DNA and genes. The sample table lists over 85,000 distinct CDR3 sequences, 4.5% to 7.5% of them with a count of one. The ten top clones hold about 6% of the sample. Between the V and J ends, shortened by 1 base and 2 bases respectively, the junction contains 8 bases. From the germline V gene, CDR1 is KGHSH and CDR2 is LQKENI. The CDR3 runs 14 amino acids, cysteine and phenylalanine included. The CDR3 DNA has 42 bases and is translated from base 1. What the time point label conveys for this sample: day 60 (about 2 months) after transplantation. The sample's treatment or condition label, decoded: allogeneic hematopoietic cell transplantation with graft depleted of TCRalphabeta T cells and CD19 B cells. Transplant recipients were children who received TCRalphabeta/CD19-depleted allogeneic hematopoietic cell grafts.

This clonotype was counted many times. Its binding antigen is unknown. No base quality values were provided; no much bigger clone lies one nucleotide off. Recombination joined TRBV18 with TRBJ2-5; no confident D gene assignment can be made. The sequence was obtained from a female patient aged 2-9 years who had a stem cell transplant for Fanconi anemia, so the T cells may come from the graft donor. Material: PBMCs, mostly from graft donor cells, obtained 60 days after TCRalphabeta/CD19-depleted stem cell transplant. The CDR3 here reads CASSPQRVQETQYF. At the DNA level, the sequence is TGTGCCAGCTCACCACAAAGAGTTCAAGAGACCCAGTACTTC.